The 6 T cell receptor beta chains below come from one sample, sequenced in a study of blood T cell repertoires in COVID-19. Clones were read by immunoSEQ multiplex PCR, and TCRdb kept only the in-frame ones, dropping some. This sample carries 65,000 or so clones, about 80% of them seen once, and the ten largest clones take roughly 3.2%. Source material: peripheral blood. These receptors all stem from a man aged 55 to 69 with acute or convalescent COVID-19.

The chain couples TRBV7-2 to TRBJ2-5; possible D gene TRBD2, 7 bases. Germline CDR1 reads SGHTA; CDR2 reads FQGNSA. V shed 3 bases and J shed 2 bases, with 16 bases lying between them. This CDR3 is built from 16 residues. DNA for the CDR3: TGTGCCAGCAGCTTTAGGGGGGGGGCGACTCAAGAGACCCAGTACTTC. Protein product: CASSFRGGATQETQYF.

The V and J genes are TRBV9 and TRBJ1-3; unclear D gene. Per germline, CDR1 SGDLS and CDR2 YYNGEE. Trimming removed 0 bases at V and 0 bases at J, with 13 bases between. The CDR3 sequence is 17 residues long. CDR3 sequence reads: CASSVALPGSSGNTIYF. The DNA for the CDR3 is TGTGCCAGCAGCGTAGCCCTCCCCGGGTCCTCTGGAAACACCATATATTTT.

In DNA, the CDR3 is TGTGCCAGCAGCACCCAGGGACACAAGAACACCGGGGAGCTGTTTTTT. Its translation is CASSTQGHKNTGELFF. The chain combines TRBV2 with TRBJ2-2; tentatively, D is TRBD1 (6 bases). Trimming took 6 bases from V and 1 from J, leaving 15 bases between them. The CDR3 spans 16 residues. Germline V gives CDR1 SNHLY, CDR2 FYNNEI. The full variable domain, in which reference TRBV2 and TRBJ2-2 provide the parts outside the CDR3, is EPEVTQTPSHQVTQMGQEVILRCVPISNHLYFYWYRQILGQKVEFLVSFYNNEISEKSEIFDDQFSVERPDGSNFTLKIRSTKLEDSAMYFCASSTQGHKNTGELFFGEGSRLTVL.

The chain has TRBV6-5 and TRBJ2-7; 7 bases line up with TRBD1. Germline lookup yields CDR1 MNHEY and CDR2 SVGAGI. CDR3 length: 14 amino acids. The V gene end was trimmed by 6 bases and the J gene end by 8 bases; junction bases not matched to a gene: 13. The DNA of the CDR3 is TGTGCCAGCAGCCAAGGGACAGCCTTTACGAAGCAGTACTTC. Its protein is CASSQGTAFTKQYF.

This clone was found a few times. This chain connects TRBV12-3 or TRBV12-4 to TRBJ2-1; no definite D call. The ends were cut back, 3 bases at V and 8 bases at J, with 8 bases in the middle. This CDR3 has 12 amino acids. CDR3 sequence (DNA): TGTGCCAGCAGTTTGCGGTGGGATGAGCAGTTCTTC. This sequence encodes CASSLRWDEQFF.

This clone was seen a few times. The rearrangement links TRBV18 to TRBJ2-3, with 8 nucleotides matching TRBD2. From germline, CDR1 is KGHSH and CDR2 LQKENI. The CDR3 runs to 14 residues. J lost 5 bases, V lost 3 bases, and 4 bases had no gene match. CDR3 region: CASSPGLVGDTQYF. The CDR3 DNA is TGTGCCAGCTCACCGGGACTAGTTGGAGATACGCAGTATTTT.